Below, 18 T cell receptor beta chains from the same sample are listed, as sequenced in a study of CD8+ T cells in alopecia areata. Extracted RNA was reverse transcribed into cDNA, the sequencing template. Clones were sequenced by immunoSEQ multiplex PCR, and TCRdb holds only the in-frame ones, with some missing. Among about 160,000 clones listed, about three fifths were seen once. Treatment noted: oral pan-JAK inhibitor, 5-10 mg twice daily. Specimen: CD4+ T cells sorted from blood, collected at week 4, from a patient treated with tofacitinib. The receptors stem from a human donor with alopecia areata.

The chain uses TRBV30 and TRBJ2-1; no reliable D call. CDR3 length equals 12 residues. CDR1 and CDR2 from the germline V gene are GTSNPN and SVGIG (reference sequence). The V end was cut by 8 bases, the J end by 4 bases, with 12 bases between. CDR3 DNA: TGTGCCCGGTACGGGCCTTACAATGAGCAGTTCTTC. As protein: CARYGPYNEQFF.

This sequence joins TRBV29-1 and TRBJ2-2; D uncertain. V was cut by 1 base and J by 5 bases, with 11 bases left in between. CDR3 size: 14 residues. Germline CDR1 reads SQVTM; CDR2 reads ANQGSEA. CDR3 protein: CSVEVNRVTGELFF. CDR3 nucleotide sequence: TGCAGCGTTGAAGTTAACCGGGTTACCGGGGAGCTGTTTTTT.

The chain couples TRBV6-6 to TRBJ2-1, with D possibly called TRBD1 or TRBD2 (6 bases each). V was clipped by 6 bases and J by 8 bases, with 8 bases between them. This CDR3 contains 11 residues. Germline V gives CDR1 MNHNY, CDR2 SVGAGI (reference sequence). CDR3 loop: CASREGDEQFF. CDR3 sequence (DNA): TGTGCCAGCAGGGAGGGGGATGAGCAGTTCTTC.

V and J are TRBV5-1 and TRBJ2-5; tentatively, D is TRBD1 or TRBD2 (6 bases each). The CDR3 has 17 residues. In germline, CDR1 is SGHRS, CDR2 YFSETQ. V was trimmed by 4 bases and J by 0 bases, leaving 19 bases between them. CDR3 sequence reads: CASSPAPTGTDQETQYF. The CDR3 DNA sequence: TGCGCCAGCAGCCCAGCACCCACAGGGACTGACCAAGAGACCCAGTACTTC.

The chain recombines TRBV30 with TRBJ1-1; tentatively, D is TRBD1 (6 bases). The CDR3 runs 14 residues. Germline V gives CDR1 GTSNPN, CDR2 SVGIG (reference sequence). Trimming shortened V by 3 bases and J by 0 bases, and 11 bases separated the two germline ends. The CDR3 DNA is TGTGCCTGGAGAGCGGGACACTTGAACACTGAAGCTTTCTTT. Protein: CAWRAGHLNTEAFF. Drawing the rest from reference TRBV30 and TRBJ1-1, the complete variable domain is SQTIHQWPATLVQPVGSPLSLECTVEGTSNPNLYWYRQAAGRGLQLLFYSVGIGQISSEVPQNLSASRPQDRQFILSSKKLLLSDSGFYLCAWRAGHLNTEAFFGQGTRLTVV.

This clone was observed a handful of times. J is TRBJ1-1 and V is TRBV29-1; the match to TRBD1 covers 7 bases. The CDR3 spans 13 residues. CDR1 and CDR2 (germline): SQVTM, ANQGSEA. V shed 6 bases and J 0 bases; nucleotides not matched to a gene: 4. The CDR3 spells CSVTGRMNTEAFF. The CDR3 DNA follows: TGCAGCGTGACAGGGCGGATGAACACTGAAGCTTTCTTT.

The rearrangement uses TRBV30 and TRBJ2-5; possibly TRBD1 for D (5 bases). The CDR3 spans 14 residues. Trimming removed 2 bases at V and 7 bases at J, with 17 bases between. Germline V gene lookup returns CDR1 GTSNPN and CDR2 SVGIG (reference sequence). The CDR3 region has the DNA TGTGCCTGGAGTCAGGGCCTAGTTCAGGTGACCCAGTACTTC. Translating gives CAWSQGLVQVTQYF.

This clone was observed a few times. The chain employs TRBV4-3 and TRBJ1-1; TRBD1 might be the D (5 bases). With 8 bases removed from V and 6 bases from J, the gap between germline ends came to 19 bases. CDR1 LGHNA and CDR2 YSLEER come from the germline V gene. The CDR3 has 14 residues. CDR3 coding DNA: TGCGCCAGCGGGGGGACGGGTTCGGGCGCTGAAGCTTTCTTT. Its protein product is CASGGTGSGAEAFF.

Details on this clone: Other DNA sequences of this sample code for an identical CDR3. The genes are TRBV29-1 and TRBJ1-2, with 9 bases fitting TRBD1. The V gene's germline CDR1 is SQVTM and CDR2 ANQGSEA. Germline trimming cut 6 bases from V and 2 bases from J; bases unmatched to any gene: 4. CDR3 length equals 13 residues. CDR3 protein: CSVGGQGNYGYTF. The CDR3 region has the DNA TGCAGCGTGGGGGGACAGGGCAACTATGGCTACACCTTC.

The chain uses TRBV30 and TRBJ2-7; 7 nucleotides align to TRBD2. This CDR3 has 13 residues. CDR1 is GTSNPN, CDR2 SVGIG, per germline (reference sequence). V trimming: 4 bases; J trimming: 5 bases; junction bases outside the gene matches: 8. This CDR3 reads CAWMGGGFNEQYF. CDR3 nucleotide sequence: TGTGCCTGGATGGGCGGGGGTTTCAACGAGCAGTACTTC. Variable domain in full (rest from reference TRBV30 and TRBJ2-7): SQTIHQWPATLVQPVGSPLSLECTVEGTSNPNLYWYRQAAGRGLQLLFYSVGIGQISSEVPQNLSASRPQDRQFILSSKKLLLSDSGFYLCAWMGGGFNEQYFGPGTRLTVT.

In nucleotides, the CDR3 is TGCGCCAGCAGCCAAGGAAGTTCCACCGGGGAGCTGTTTTTT. Amino acids: CASSQGSSTGELFF. The chain uses TRBV4-3 and TRBJ2-2; D not resolved. The V end lost 1 base, the J end lost 4 bases, and 7 bases lay between the germline ends. This CDR3 has 14 residues. The germline V gene has CDR1 LGHNA and CDR2 YSLEER.

The chain employs TRBV30 and TRBJ2-5; TRBD1 agrees at 8 bases. This CDR3 region has 12 residues. Germline CDR1 reads GTSNPN; CDR2 reads SVGIG (reference sequence). The junction had 1 base not matched to a gene; V was cut back by 5 bases and J by 2 bases. The CDR3 nucleotides are TGTGCCTGGGGGACAGGACAAGAGACCCAGTACTTC. Protein: CAWGTGQETQYF.

This clone was counted a few times. The same CDR3 can be traced to other DNA sequences in this sample. The chain carries TRBV29-1 and TRBJ2-1; D not certain. The ends were cut back, 4 bases at V and 4 bases at J, with 5 bases in the middle. The CDR3 is 11 residues long. Germline V gene lookup returns CDR1 SQVTM and CDR2 ANQGSEA. The CDR3 DNA follows: TGCAGCGTTGGAGTGTACAATGAGCAGTTCTTC. It specifies CSVGVYNEQFF.

This clone was recorded once. This rearrangement joins TRBV29-1 to TRBJ1-3; D ambiguous. CDR3 size: 13 residues. Germline values: CDR1 SQVTM, CDR2 ANQGSEA. V lost 4 bases and J 4 bases, leaving 11 bases between the germline ends. The chain's CDR3 is CSVVGGRGNTIYF. CDR3 coding DNA: TGCAGCGTTGTAGGAGGGAGAGGAAACACCATATATTTT.

V is TRBV7-9 and J is TRBJ1-4, with 8 bases matching TRBD1. The junction had 5 bases not matched to a gene; V was cut back by 5 bases and J by 12 bases. Germline V lookup: CDR1 SEHNR, CDR2 FQNEAQ (reference sequence). The CDR3 consists of 12 residues. The CDR3 nucleotides read TGTGCCAGCAGCGGACAGGGCTCTCAACTGTTTTTT. Protein: CASSGQGSQLFF.

CDR3 nucleotides: TGCGCCAGCAGCGGTCTAGCGAGCACAGATACGCAGTATTTT. This codes for CASSGLASTDTQYF. This chain links TRBV5-1 with TRBJ2-3, with a tentative D call TRBD2 (6 bases). The CDR3 contains 14 residues. CDR1 and CDR2 from the germline V gene are SGHRS and YFSETQ. Trimming pared 4 bases from V and 0 bases from J, leaving 9 bases between.

This sequence joins TRBV19 and TRBJ2-7, with a weak D call TRBD1 (5 bases). This CDR3 has 10 amino acids. The germline V gene encodes CDR1 LNHDA and CDR2 SQIVND (reference sequence). Trimming left V 8 bases short and J 4 bases short, with 6 bases between. DNA of the CDR3: TGTGCCAGTGGGGCTTACGAGCAGTACTTC. Amino acids: CASGAYEQYF.

The chain is built from TRBV5-6 and TRBJ2-7, with a possible D match to TRBD2 (5 bases). V was pared by 4 bases and J by 0 bases, with 8 bases between. Germline CDR1 is SGHDT and CDR2 is YYEEEE. This CDR3 contains 13 residues. The CDR3 reads CASSRGYSYEQYF. As DNA, the CDR3 is TGTGCCAGCAGCCGCGGGTACTCCTACGAGCAGTACTTC.